This note documents a single T cell receptor (beta chain) sequence. The CDR3 spans 15 residues. V lost 3 bases to trimming and J lost 2 bases, with 11 bases between them. CDR1 ENHRY and CDR2 SYGVKD come from the germline V gene. The PCR was carried out with 60 Vbeta primers and 13 Jbeta primers. TCRdb's table, derived via immunoSEQ multiplex PCR, lists solely in-frame clones and lacks some. The repertoire holds roughly 98,000 clones, with around 80% as singletons. Donors likely had unrecorded immune exposures despite being nominally healthy when sampled. The entry originates in a study of cytomegalovirus exposure and HLA in healthy donors.

The chain links TRBV10-3 to TRBJ1-5; weak D call: TRBD1 (5 bases). The specimen was PBMCs. This clonotype originated in a man between 18 and 29 years old in good health and CMV-seropositive. The CDR3 sequence is CAISDVGGGNQPQHF. CDR3 DNA: TGTGCCATCAGTGACGTGGGAGGGGGCAATCAGCCCCAGCATTTT.